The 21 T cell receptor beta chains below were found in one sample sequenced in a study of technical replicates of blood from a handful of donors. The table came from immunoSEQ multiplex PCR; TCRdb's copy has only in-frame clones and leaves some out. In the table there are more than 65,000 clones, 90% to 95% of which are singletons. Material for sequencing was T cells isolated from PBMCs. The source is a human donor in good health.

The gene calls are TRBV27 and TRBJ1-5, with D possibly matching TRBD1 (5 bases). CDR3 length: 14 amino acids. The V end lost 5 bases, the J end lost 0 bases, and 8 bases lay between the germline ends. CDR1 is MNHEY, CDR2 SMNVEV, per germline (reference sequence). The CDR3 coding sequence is TGTGCCAGCAGTCCCCAGGGTAGCAATCAGCCCCAGCATTTT. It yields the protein CASSPQGSNQPQHF.

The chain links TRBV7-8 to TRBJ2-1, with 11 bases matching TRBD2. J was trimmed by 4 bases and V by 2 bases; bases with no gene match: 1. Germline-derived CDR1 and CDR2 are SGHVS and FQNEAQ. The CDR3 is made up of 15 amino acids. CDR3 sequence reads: CASSLRTSGYNEQFF. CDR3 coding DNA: TGTGCCAGCAGCTTACGGACTAGCGGGTACAATGAGCAGTTCTTC.

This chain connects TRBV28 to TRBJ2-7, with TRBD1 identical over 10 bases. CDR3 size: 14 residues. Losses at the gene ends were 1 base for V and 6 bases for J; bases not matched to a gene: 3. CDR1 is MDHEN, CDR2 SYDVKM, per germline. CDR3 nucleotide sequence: TGTGCCAGCAGTTTATTGGGACAGGGGTTCGAGCAGTACTTC. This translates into CASSLLGQGFEQYF.

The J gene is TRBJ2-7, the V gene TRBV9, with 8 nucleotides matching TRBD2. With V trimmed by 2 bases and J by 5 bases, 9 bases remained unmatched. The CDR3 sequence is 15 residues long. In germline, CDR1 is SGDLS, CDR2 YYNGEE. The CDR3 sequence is CASSVGGLVYDEQYF. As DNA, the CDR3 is TGTGCCAGCAGCGTTGGGGGACTAGTTTATGACGAGCAGTACTTC.

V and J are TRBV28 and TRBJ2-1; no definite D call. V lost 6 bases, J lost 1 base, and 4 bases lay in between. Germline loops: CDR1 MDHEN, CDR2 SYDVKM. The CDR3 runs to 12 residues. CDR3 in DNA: TGTGCCAGCAGGTCATCCTACAATGAGCAGTTCTTC. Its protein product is CASRSSYNEQFF.

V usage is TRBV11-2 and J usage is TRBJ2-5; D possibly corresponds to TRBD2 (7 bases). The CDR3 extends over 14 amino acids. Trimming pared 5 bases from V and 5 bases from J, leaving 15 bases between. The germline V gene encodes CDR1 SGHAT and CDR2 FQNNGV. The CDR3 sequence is CASSPFGGPETQYF. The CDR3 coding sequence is TGTGCCAGCAGCCCCTTCGGGGGGCCGGAGACCCAGTACTTC.

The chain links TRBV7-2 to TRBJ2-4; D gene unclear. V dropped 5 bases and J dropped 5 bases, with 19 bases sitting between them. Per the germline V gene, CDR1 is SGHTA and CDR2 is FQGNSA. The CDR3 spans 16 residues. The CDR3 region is CASSTQSRSGQNIQYF. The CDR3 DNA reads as TGTGCCAGCAGCACCCAAAGTAGGTCTGGGCAAAACATTCAGTACTTC.

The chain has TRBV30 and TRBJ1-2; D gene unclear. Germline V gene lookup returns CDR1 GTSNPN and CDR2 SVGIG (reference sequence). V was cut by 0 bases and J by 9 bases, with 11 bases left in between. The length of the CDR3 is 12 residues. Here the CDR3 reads CAWSVGGYSYTF. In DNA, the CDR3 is TGTGCCTGGAGTGTAGGAGGGTATAGCTACACCTTC.

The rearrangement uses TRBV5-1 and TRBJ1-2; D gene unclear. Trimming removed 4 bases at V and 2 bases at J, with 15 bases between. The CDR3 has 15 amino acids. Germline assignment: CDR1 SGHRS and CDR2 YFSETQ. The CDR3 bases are TGCGCCAGCAGCCCCGTCCTAGATTCCAACTATGGCTACACCTTC. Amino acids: CASSPVLDSNYGYTF. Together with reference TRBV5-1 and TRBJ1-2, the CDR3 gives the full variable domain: KAGVTQTPRYLIKTRGQQVTLSCSPISGHRSVSWYQQTPGQGLQFLFEYFSETQRNKGNFPGRFSGRQFSNSRSEMNVSTLELGDSALYLCASSPVLDSNYGYTFGSGTRLTVV.

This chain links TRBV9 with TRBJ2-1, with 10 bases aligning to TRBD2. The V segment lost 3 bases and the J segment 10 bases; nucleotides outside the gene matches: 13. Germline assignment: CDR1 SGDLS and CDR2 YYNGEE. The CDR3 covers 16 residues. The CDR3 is CASSEAGAGGPFEQFF. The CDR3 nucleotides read TGTGCCAGCAGCGAGGCGGGAGCGGGAGGGCCGTTCGAGCAGTTCTTC.

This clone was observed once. CDR3 in amino acids: CASSRSTSGSYNEQFF. The CDR3 DNA is TGCGCCAGCAGCCGATCAACTAGCGGGTCCTACAATGAGCAGTTCTTC. V usage is TRBV5-1 and J usage is TRBJ2-1, with 9 bases identical to TRBD2. The CDR3 sequence is 16 residues long. Trimming at V came to 4 bases and at J to 1 base, leaving 6 bases not matched to a gene. Germline values: CDR1 SGHRS, CDR2 YFSETQ.

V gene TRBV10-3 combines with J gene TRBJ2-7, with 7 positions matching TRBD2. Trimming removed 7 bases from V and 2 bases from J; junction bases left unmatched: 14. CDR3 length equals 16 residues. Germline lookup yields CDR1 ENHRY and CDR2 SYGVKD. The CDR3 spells CAIKDPLAVVPYEQYF. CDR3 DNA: TGTGCCATCAAAGACCCCCTAGCGGTGGTACCCTACGAGCAGTACTTC.

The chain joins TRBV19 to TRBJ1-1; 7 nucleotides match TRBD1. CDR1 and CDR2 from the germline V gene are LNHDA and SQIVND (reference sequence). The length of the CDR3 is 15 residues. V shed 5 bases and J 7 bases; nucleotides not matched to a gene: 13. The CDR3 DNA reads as TGTGCCAGTAGTCCCCGGGGCAGGGGGTACGGTGAAGCTTTCTTT. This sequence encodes CASSPRGRGYGEAFF.

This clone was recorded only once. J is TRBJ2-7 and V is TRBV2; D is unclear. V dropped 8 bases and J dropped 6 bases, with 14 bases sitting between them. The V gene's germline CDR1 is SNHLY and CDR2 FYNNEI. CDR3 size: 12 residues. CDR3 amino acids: CASELVSGEQYF. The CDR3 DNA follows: TGTGCCAGCGAATTGGTCTCGGGCGAGCAGTACTTC.

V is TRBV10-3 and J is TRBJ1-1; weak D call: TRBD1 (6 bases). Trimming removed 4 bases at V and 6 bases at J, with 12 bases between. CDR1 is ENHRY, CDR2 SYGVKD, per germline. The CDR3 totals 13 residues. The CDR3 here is CAISAARGAEAFF. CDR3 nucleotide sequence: TGTGCCATCAGTGCGGCCAGGGGAGCTGAAGCTTTCTTT.

DNA of the CDR3: TGTGCCAGCAGCTTTAAAGATACGCAGTATTTT. It codes for CASSFKDTQYF. The V call is TRBV7-9, the J call TRBJ2-3, with D unresolved. CDR3 length: 11 residues. The germline V gene has CDR1 SEHNR and CDR2 FQNEAQ (reference sequence). Trimming removed 3 bases from V and 5 bases from J, with 3 bases in between.

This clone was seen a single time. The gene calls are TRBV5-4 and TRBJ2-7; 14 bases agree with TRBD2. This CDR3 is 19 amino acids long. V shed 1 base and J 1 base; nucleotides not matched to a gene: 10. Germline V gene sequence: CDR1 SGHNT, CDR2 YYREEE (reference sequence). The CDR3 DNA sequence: TGTGCCAGCAGCTTGAGTTTACCGGGGACTAGCGGGAGATCCTACGAGCAGTACTTC. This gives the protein CASSLSLPGTSGRSYEQYF.

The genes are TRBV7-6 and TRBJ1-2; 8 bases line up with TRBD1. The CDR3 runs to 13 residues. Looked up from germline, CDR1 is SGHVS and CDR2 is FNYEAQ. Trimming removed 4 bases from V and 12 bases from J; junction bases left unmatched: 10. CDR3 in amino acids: CASSSTPGQANTF. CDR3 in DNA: TGTGCCAGCAGCTCGACTCCGGGACAGGCCAACACCTTC.

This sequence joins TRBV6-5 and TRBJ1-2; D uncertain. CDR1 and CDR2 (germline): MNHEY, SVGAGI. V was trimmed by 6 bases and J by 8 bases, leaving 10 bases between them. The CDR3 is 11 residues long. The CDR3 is CASSPGWGYTF. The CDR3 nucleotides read TGTGCCAGCAGCCCCGGGTGGGGCTACACCTTC.

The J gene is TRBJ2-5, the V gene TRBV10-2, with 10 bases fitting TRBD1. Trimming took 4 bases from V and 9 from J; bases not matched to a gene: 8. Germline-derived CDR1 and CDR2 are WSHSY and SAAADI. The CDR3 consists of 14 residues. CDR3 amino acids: CASSVAGTGASQYF. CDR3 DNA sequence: TGCGCCAGCAGTGTAGCCGGGACAGGGGCCTCCCAGTACTTC.

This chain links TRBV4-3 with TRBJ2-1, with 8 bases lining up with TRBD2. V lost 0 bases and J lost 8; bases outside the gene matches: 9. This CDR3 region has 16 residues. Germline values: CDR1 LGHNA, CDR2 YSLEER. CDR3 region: CASSQDASGSGDEQFF. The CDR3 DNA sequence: TGCGCCAGCAGCCAAGATGCAAGCGGGAGTGGCGATGAGCAGTTCTTC.